This TCR beta chain was recovered during a study of blood T cells in healthy people across ages. V lost 1 base and J lost 4, with 8 bases in between. The germline V gene has CDR1 LNHNV and CDR2 YYDKDF (reference sequence). CDR3 size: 14 residues. With a J-beta primer mix and a sample-barcoded 5' primer, a second PCR ran about 7 to 12 cycles. TCRdb reanalysed the 5' RACE reads using MiXCR and keeps one entry per CDR3 protein. The sample has over 1,300,000 distinct CDR3 sequences, approximately 59% seen once; the top ten hold roughly 6.3%. The rearrangement uses TRBV15 and TRBJ2-1; D is uncertain. Sequenced: blood. The TCR originated in a man between 18 and 35 years old in good health. DNA of the CDR3: TGTGCCACCAGCAGAGCAAAAATTTACAATGAGCAGTTCTTC. Translation gives CATSRAKIYNEQFF.